The 11 T cell receptor beta chains below come from one sample, sequenced in a study of blood T cell repertoires in COVID-19. Clones were read by immunoSEQ multiplex PCR, and TCRdb kept only the in-frame ones, dropping some. The sample contains 130,000 or so clones, approximately 90% of which appear only once. Sequences were obtained from peripheral blood. The source is a middle-aged man with active or convalescent COVID-19.

The V call is TRBV7-2, the J call TRBJ1-2; TRBD1 might be the D (5 bases). The length of the CDR3 is 15 residues. The germline gives CDR1 SGHTA, CDR2 FQGNSA. V lost 4 bases, J lost 3 bases, and 15 bases lay in between. This CDR3 is CASSSDPTVYYGYTF. CDR3 bases: TGTGCCAGCAGCTCAGACCCGACAGTTTACTATGGCTACACCTTC. Looking up the rest from reference TRBV7-2 and TRBJ1-2 gives the full variable domain: GAGVSQSPSNKVTEKGKDVELRCDPISGHTALYWYRQSLGQGLEFLIYFQGNSAPDKSGLPSDRFSAERTGGSVSTLTIQRTQQEDSAVYLCASSSDPTVYYGYTFGSGTRLTVV.

This rearrangement joins TRBV11-2 to TRBJ2-7, with 10 bases fitting TRBD1. Germline values: CDR1 SGHAT, CDR2 FQNNGV. The V and J ends lost 5 bases and 3 bases, in that order; junction bases with no gene match: 16. This CDR3 contains 18 residues. The chain's CDR3 is CASSKNLPGQGIFYEQYF. Written as DNA, the CDR3 is TGTGCCAGCAGCAAGAACCTACCGGGACAGGGGATCTTCTACGAGCAGTACTTC.

Regarding this clone: The identical CDR3 is also encoded by other nucleotide sequences in the sample. The rearrangement joins TRBV19 to TRBJ1-2; D uncertain. Germline V gene lookup returns CDR1 LNHDA and CDR2 SQIVND (reference sequence). Trimming shortened V by 6 bases and J by 6 bases, and 11 bases separated the two germline ends. The CDR3 runs to 12 residues. The CDR3 protein is CASSVRGNGYTF. The CDR3 DNA is TGTGCCAGTAGCGTACGAGGGAATGGCTACACCTTC.

V is TRBV18 and J is TRBJ1-4, with a weak D call TRBD1 (6 bases). Trimming stripped 4 bases from V and 2 bases from J, with 17 bases between. This CDR3 contains 17 residues. Germline V lookup: CDR1 KGHSH, CDR2 LQKENI. The CDR3 sequence is CASSRTGTRFTNEKLFF. Written as DNA, the CDR3 is TGTGCCAGCTCACGTACCGGGACACGCTTCACTAATGAAAAACTGTTTTTT.

The J gene is TRBJ1-5, the V gene TRBV5-1; TRBD1 matches 9 bases. The ends lost 0 bases at V and 7 bases at J; junction bases unmatched: 8. Germline lookup yields CDR1 SGHRS and CDR2 YFSETQ. This CDR3 has 16 amino acids. The CDR3 nucleotides read TGCGCCAGCAGCTTGGAGGGACAGGGTCCCTCACAGCCCCAGCATTTT. Residues: CASSLEGQGPSQPQHF.

This chain links TRBV9 with TRBJ1-2; 7 nucleotides match TRBD1. From germline, CDR1 is SGDLS and CDR2 YYNGEE. This CDR3 region has 14 residues. Trimming took 6 bases from V and 4 from J; bases not matched to a gene: 9. CDR3 sequence: CASTPVGQAYGYTF. In DNA, the CDR3 is TGTGCCAGCACGCCCGTAGGACAGGCCTATGGCTACACCTTC.

This clone was seen more than once but under ten times. J is TRBJ2-7 and V is TRBV7-9; a weak D match, TRBD1 (5 bases). The CDR3 covers 15 residues. CDR1 and CDR2 from the germline V gene are SEHNR and FQNEAQ (reference sequence). The V end lost 1 base, the J end lost 0 bases, and 10 bases lay between the germline ends. The CDR3 sequence is CASSLDRQSSYEQYF. For the CDR3, the DNA is TGTGCCAGCAGCTTAGATAGACAGAGCTCCTACGAGCAGTACTTC.

The J gene is TRBJ2-7, the V gene TRBV5-1; TRBD2 aligns across 7 bases. With 5 bases clipped from V and 3 bases from J, the junction kept 17 bases outside the gene matches. There are 17 residues in the CDR3. Germline lookup yields CDR1 SGHRS and CDR2 YFSETQ. CDR3: CASRGGIEVVPYYEQYF. CDR3 sequence (DNA): TGCGCCAGCAGGGGGGGGATAGAAGTAGTCCCCTACTACGAGCAGTACTTC. The full variable domain, completed using reference TRBV5-1 and TRBJ2-7, is KAGVTQTPRYLIKTRGQQVTLSCSPISGHRSVSWYQQTPGQGLQFLFEYFSETQRNKGNFPGRFSGRQFSNSRSEMNVSTLELGDSALYLCASRGGIEVVPYYEQYFGPGTRLTVT.

The gene calls are TRBV19 and TRBJ1-3, with 7 bases lining up with TRBD1. This CDR3 is built from 13 residues. CDR1 LNHDA and CDR2 SQIVND come from the germline V gene (reference sequence). The ends lost 7 bases at V and 5 bases at J; junction bases unmatched: 5. The CDR3, as DNA: TGTGCCAGTACCGAGACAGGGAGAAACACCATATATTTT. Protein product: CASTETGRNTIYF.

A single count supports this clone. The chain combines TRBV10-2 with TRBJ1-1; D is uncertain. The CDR3 covers 12 residues. Germline CDR1 and CDR2: WSHSY and SAAADI. Trimming cost V 6 bases and J 1 base, with 6 bases left between them. The CDR3 sequence is CASRTGNTEAFF. CDR3 nucleotide sequence: TGCGCCAGCAGGACGGGGAACACTGAAGCTTTCTTT.

The chain couples TRBV5-1 to TRBJ1-1; a weak D match, TRBD1 (6 bases). Germline assignment: CDR1 SGHRS and CDR2 YFSETQ. CDR3 length equals 13 residues. V lost 4 bases to trimming and J lost 4 bases, with 11 bases between them. In nucleotides, the CDR3 is TGCGCCAGCAGCCCACAGGGTGGCACTGAAGCTTTCTTT. Amino acid sequence: CASSPQGGTEAFF.